This T cell receptor beta chain originates from a study of T cells in Graves' hyperthyroidism and ophthalmopathy. Study conclusions and caveats: Among thyroid clonotypes expanded above 0.001, most also appeared in blood.

CDR3 length equals 16 residues. Germline CDR1 and CDR2: SGHNT and YENEEA. The V gene lost 5 bases and the J gene lost 4 bases, with 17 bases spanning the gap. This clonotype was counted ten times or more. The target antigen is unknown. Researchers amplified the TCR beta CDR3 regions from RNA transcripts. The TCR CDR3 first-round RT-PCR relied on the HTBI primer set. MiXCR was run by TCRdb on the multiplex PCR reads, yielding one entry per CDR3 protein. The table shows about 700,000 distinct CDR3 sequences, with 14% occurring only once. The sample taken for sequencing was blood. The receptor was derived from a young woman with Graves' hyperthyroidism. The chain links TRBV11-3 to TRBJ2-2; D is possibly TRBD1 or TRBD2 (5 bases each). Here the CDR3 reads CASSDFPAGTTGELFF. CDR3 bases: TGTGCCAGCAGCGACTTTCCGGCAGGGACCACCGGGGAGCTGTTTTTT.